This TCR beta chain appears in the sequencing data of a study of cytomegalovirus exposure and HLA in healthy donors. The CDR3 sequence is 15 residues long. Trimming pared 9 bases from V and 3 bases from J, leaving 20 bases between. Per the germline V gene, CDR1 is MDHEN and CDR2 is SYDVKM. PCR employed 60 Vbeta and 13 Jbeta primers. The table came from immunoSEQ multiplex PCR; TCRdb's copy has only in-frame clones and leaves some out. The sample includes fewer than 200,000 clones, around nine tenths of them seen just once. The sample consisted of PBMCs. The chain joins TRBV28 to TRBJ1-2; possibly TRBD1 for D (6 bases). This TCR came from a woman in her 30s in good health and CMV-seronegative. CDR3 loop: CASRTGTSIYYGYTF. CDR3 bases: TGTGCCAGTAGGACCGGGACAAGTATTTACTATGGCTACACCTTC.